This passage covers 25 T cell receptor beta chains from one sample sequenced in a study of Ad26.COV2.S vaccination and SARS-CoV-2 variants. As for treatment: 19 received Ad26.COV2.S at low or high dose, single or two shots; about five received placebo; per-sample allocation not given. Samples analyzed were those drawn on day 63 after the first vaccine or placebo injection. Assay used: immunoSEQ multiplex PCR; TCRdb lists only in-frame clones, some missing. The sample consists of some 340,000 clones, around four fifths of them appearing once. The sequenced sample was peripheral blood, obtained in a trial of Ad26.COV2.S vaccine versus placebo. The receptors originated from a person aged 18-60 years who received the Ad26.COV2.S COVID-19 vaccine or a placebo.

This clone was recorded once. The J gene is TRBJ1-1, the V gene TRBV9; D ambiguous. This CDR3 has 14 amino acids. The V end was cut by 2 bases, the J end by 4 bases, with 12 bases between. Germline V lookup: CDR1 SGDLS, CDR2 YYNGEE. The DNA of the CDR3 is TGTGCCAGCAGCGTTGTACCGGTGGGCACTGAAGCTTTCTTT. Protein sequence: CASSVVPVGTEAFF.

This chain connects TRBV6-2 or TRBV6-3 to TRBJ2-2; 8 bases fit TRBD2. Germline V lookup: CDR1 MNHEY, CDR2 SVGEGT. The junction had 8 bases not matched to a gene; V was cut back by 4 bases and J by 1 base. This CDR3 has 17 amino acids. In nucleotides, the CDR3 is TGTGCCAGCAGTTCCACGCGGGGGGCCGTGAACACCGGGGAGCTGTTTTTT. Translated, it gives CASSSTRGAVNTGELFF.

This chain joins TRBV10-3 and TRBJ1-6; D is unclear. CDR1 ENHRY and CDR2 SYGVKD come from the germline V gene. The CDR3 is made up of 12 amino acids. V lost 2 bases to trimming and J lost 8 bases, with 4 bases between them. The CDR3 reads CAISETDSPLHF. CDR3 in DNA: TGTGCCATCAGTGAGACCGATTCACCCCTCCACTTT.

As to this clone: A junction boundary mismatches the germline segment, possibly from a read error. This rearrangement joins TRBV7-7 to TRBJ2-5; D ambiguous. CDR3 length: 16 residues. Germline V gene lookup returns CDR1 SSHAT and CDR2 FNYEAQ (reference sequence). DNA for the CDR3: TGTGCTAGCAGCTCCCGTGGGTTAGTCTTCCAAGAGACCCAGTACTTC. It encodes CASSSRGLVFQETQYF.

This chain joins TRBV19 and TRBJ2-1; D may be TRBD2 (7 bases). Germline assignment: CDR1 LNHDA and CDR2 SQIVND (reference sequence). CDR3 length: 14 amino acids. Trimming removed 8 bases at V and 2 bases at J, with 13 bases between. The CDR3 region has the DNA TGTGCCAGTCGAAGGGGGGGCACCTACAATGAGCAGTTCTTC. Amino acid sequence: CASRRGGTYNEQFF.

The J gene is TRBJ1-4, the V gene TRBV2, with D possibly TRBD1 on 5 matching bases. The CDR3 runs to 14 residues. Deletions cut 4 bases from V and 2 bases from J, with 8 bases between. Looked up from germline, CDR1 is SNHLY and CDR2 is FYNNEI. This CDR3 is CASSAGQTNEKLFF. In DNA form, the CDR3 reads TGTGCCAGCAGTGCGGGGCAGACTAATGAAAAACTGTTTTTT. Full variable domain (outside the CDR3, taken from reference TRBV2 and TRBJ1-4): EPEVTQTPSHQVTQMGQEVILRCVPISNHLYFYWYRQILGQKVEFLVSFYNNEISEKSEIFDDQFSVERPDGSNFTLKIRSTKLEDSAMYFCASSAGQTNEKLFFGSGTQLSVL.

Notes on this clone: Other nucleotide sequences in the sample specify the same CDR3. The J gene is TRBJ1-1, the V gene TRBV5-1, with D tentatively TRBD1 (6 bases). Germline loops: CDR1 SGHRS, CDR2 YFSETQ. Trimming removed 4 bases at V and 1 base at J, with 17 bases between. This CDR3 region has 16 residues. This chain's CDR3 is CASSPRGAGSNTEAFF. DNA for the CDR3: TGCGCCAGCAGCCCCCGGGGGGCGGGGTCGAACACTGAAGCTTTCTTT.

The chain recombines TRBV5-1 with TRBJ2-3; D is possibly TRBD1 (6 bases). The CDR3 spans 13 residues. Trimming took 0 bases from V and 5 from J, leaving 7 bases between them. Germline CDR1 reads SGHRS; CDR2 reads YFSETQ. The CDR3 DNA reads as TGCGCCAGCAGCTTGGACAGGGTAGATACGCAGTATTTT. Translation gives CASSLDRVDTQYF.

Here the CDR3 reads CASSVRGLAGREQFF. The CDR3 DNA sequence: TGTGCCAGCAGCGTCCGGGGACTAGCAGGCCGGGAGCAGTTCTTC. V gene TRBV7-2 combines with J gene TRBJ2-1; 9 bases are shared with TRBD2. The CDR3 totals 15 residues. Losses at the gene ends were 5 bases for V and 10 bases for J; bases not matched to a gene: 12. CDR1 SGHTA and CDR2 FQGNSA come from the germline V gene.

This chain connects TRBV7-6 to TRBJ2-7; D unresolved. V lost 1 base to trimming and J lost 2 bases, with 6 bases between them. CDR3 length: 13 residues. Germline lookup yields CDR1 SGHVS and CDR2 FNYEAQ. DNA for the CDR3: TGTGCCAGCAGCTTAGGAGAAGCCTACGAGCAGTACTTC. It codes for CASSLGEAYEQYF.

This sequence joins TRBV9 and TRBJ2-7, with 10 bases identical to TRBD1. In germline, CDR1 is SGDLS, CDR2 YYNGEE. With 3 bases clipped from V and 3 bases from J, the junction kept 3 bases outside the gene matches. The CDR3 loop spans 14 amino acids. The CDR3 bases are TGTGCCAGCAGCGAAAGGACAGGGGGCTACGAGCAGTACTTC. Translating it yields CASSERTGGYEQYF.

The chain combines TRBV19 with TRBJ2-5, with a tentative D call TRBD1 (6 bases). V was trimmed by 0 bases and J by 5 bases, leaving 16 bases between them. This CDR3 is built from 16 residues. Germline V CDR1 and CDR2: LNHDA, SQIVND (reference sequence). In DNA form, the CDR3 reads TGTGCCAGTAGTATAGATTGGGATCAGGGGACCGAGACCCAGTACTTC. It translates to CASSIDWDQGTETQYF.

V gene TRBV7-9 combines with J gene TRBJ1-2; D call uncertain. V was shortened by 3 bases and J by 1 base, with 15 bases between the two germline ends. CDR1 is SEHNR, CDR2 FQNEAQ, per germline (reference sequence). This CDR3 spans 16 amino acids. The chain's CDR3 is CASSFSWQLVNYGYTF. CDR3 coding DNA: TGTGCCAGCAGCTTCAGTTGGCAATTAGTTAACTATGGCTACACCTTC.

This chain links TRBV18 with TRBJ2-7; 12 bases align to TRBD1. Germline V gene sequence: CDR1 KGHSH, CDR2 LQKENI. There are 14 residues in the CDR3. V shed 4 bases, J shed 10 bases, and the junction held 8 bases outside the gene matches. CDR3 protein: CASSHPGTGGEQYF. CDR3 bases: TGTGCCAGCTCACATCCCGGGACAGGGGGCGAACAGTACTTC.

The genes are TRBV5-1 and TRBJ1-1; 10 bases are shared with TRBD1. The CDR3 loop spans 17 amino acids. V lost 2 bases, J lost 1 base, and 8 bases stayed unmatched. Germline V gene data show CDR1 as SGHRS and CDR2 as YFSETQ. The CDR3 here is CASSFTRDRGRNTEAFF. DNA of the CDR3: TGCGCCAGCAGCTTTACCCGGGACAGGGGAAGGAACACTGAAGCTTTCTTT.

The rearrangement joins TRBV6-6 to TRBJ2-7; 9 positions agree with TRBD2. Germline V lookup: CDR1 MNHNY, CDR2 SVGAGI (reference sequence). J gave up 2 bases and V 0 bases, and 2 bases lay outside the gene matches. The CDR3 is made up of 15 amino acids. The CDR3 DNA reads TGTGCCAGCAGTTACTCACCTAGCGGGGCCTACGAGCAGTACTTC. This codes for CASSYSPSGAYEQYF.

This clone turned up a few times. The rearrangement uses TRBV2 and TRBJ2-7; no definite D call. The germline V and J ends were trimmed by 5 bases and 3 bases, with 11 bases remaining between them. The CDR3 sequence is 13 residues long. Germline-derived CDR1 and CDR2 are SNHLY and FYNNEI. CDR3: CASSSPDGYEQYF. CDR3 nucleotides: TGTGCCAGCAGTTCCCCCGACGGCTACGAGCAGTACTTC. The full variable domain, rest sourced from reference TRBV2 and TRBJ2-7, is EPEVTQTPSHQVTQMGQEVILRCVPISNHLYFYWYRQILGQKVEFLVSFYNNEISEKSEIFDDQFSVERPDGSNFTLKIRSTKLEDSAMYFCASSSPDGYEQYFGPGTRLTVT.

The sample holds a few counts of this clone. The rearrangement links TRBV7-6 to TRBJ2-1; the match to TRBD2 covers 10 bases. Trimming removed 5 bases from V and 5 bases from J; junction bases left unmatched: 18. CDR3 length equals 19 residues. Germline CDR1 SGHVS, CDR2 FNYEAQ. DNA of the CDR3: TGTGCCAGCAGCCGGACTCCTGGAGTAGCGGGGGGCCAAGACAATGAGCAGTTCTTC. Protein product: CASSRTPGVAGGQDNEQFF.

The CDR3: CASSQSSGGWTGELFF. CDR3 coding DNA: TGTGCCAGCAGCCAATCGTCCGGGGGGTGGACCGGGGAGCTGTTTTTT. The V gene is TRBV4-2, the J gene TRBJ2-2; 7 bases line up with TRBD2. V trimming: 2 bases; J trimming: 5 bases; junction bases outside the gene matches: 8. CDR1 and CDR2 from the germline V gene are LGHNA and YNFKEQ. The CDR3 spans 16 residues.

This chain links TRBV29-1 with TRBJ1-1, with 7 bases fitting TRBD1. CDR3 length: 12 amino acids. Germline values: CDR1 SQVTM, CDR2 ANQGSEA. V shed 6 bases and J 5 bases; nucleotides not matched to a gene: 6. This CDR3 is CSVQGVGTEAFF. The CDR3 coding sequence is TGCAGCGTGCAGGGGGTGGGGACTGAAGCTTTCTTT.

V usage is TRBV28 and J usage is TRBJ1-2; the D is unclear. The CDR3 runs to 14 residues. Germline V gene lookup returns CDR1 MDHEN and CDR2 SYDVKM. Trimming took 6 bases from V and 2 from J, leaving 13 bases between them. DNA for the CDR3: TGTGCCAGCAGAGCCCCGGCACCCAACTATGGCTACACCTTC. Translated: CASRAPAPNYGYTF.

This chain uses TRBV9 with TRBJ2-7; D is perhaps TRBD2 (7 bases). The CDR3 covers 12 residues. V was cut by 4 bases and J by 7 bases, with 12 bases left in between. CDR1 and CDR2 from the germline V gene are SGDLS and YYNGEE. Written as DNA, the CDR3 is TGTGCCAGCAGCATAGGGGGGGAAGAGCAGTACTTC. It specifies CASSIGGEEQYF.

In DNA, the CDR3 is TGTGCCACCAGTGGGACAGGTTATGGCTACACCTTC. Its protein product is CATSGTGYGYTF. This chain joins TRBV24-1 and TRBJ1-2; 7 nucleotides line up with TRBD1. Germline V lookup: CDR1 KGHDR, CDR2 SFDVKD. The length of the CDR3 is 12 residues. Unmatched junction bases numbered 1, after V lost 5 bases and J lost 5 bases.

The chain is built from TRBV7-9 and TRBJ1-2; no firm D call. V gave up 5 bases and J gave up 6 bases, with 13 bases separating them. Germline V gene data show CDR1 as SEHNR and CDR2 as FQNEAQ (reference sequence). This CDR3 region has 13 residues. CDR3 residues: CASSRQQSDGYTF. The CDR3, as DNA: TGTGCCAGCAGCCGTCAACAGTCAGATGGCTACACCTTC.

V usage is TRBV6-1 and J usage is TRBJ2-4, with a tentative D call TRBD2 (6 bases). CDR3 length equals 13 residues. V was cut by 2 bases and J by 9 bases, with 11 bases left in between. CDR1 and CDR2 from the germline V gene are MNHNS and SASEGT. DNA of the CDR3: TGTGCCAGCAGTGAACGGGGGAACGGCATTCAGTACTTC. Translating it yields CASSERGNGIQYF.